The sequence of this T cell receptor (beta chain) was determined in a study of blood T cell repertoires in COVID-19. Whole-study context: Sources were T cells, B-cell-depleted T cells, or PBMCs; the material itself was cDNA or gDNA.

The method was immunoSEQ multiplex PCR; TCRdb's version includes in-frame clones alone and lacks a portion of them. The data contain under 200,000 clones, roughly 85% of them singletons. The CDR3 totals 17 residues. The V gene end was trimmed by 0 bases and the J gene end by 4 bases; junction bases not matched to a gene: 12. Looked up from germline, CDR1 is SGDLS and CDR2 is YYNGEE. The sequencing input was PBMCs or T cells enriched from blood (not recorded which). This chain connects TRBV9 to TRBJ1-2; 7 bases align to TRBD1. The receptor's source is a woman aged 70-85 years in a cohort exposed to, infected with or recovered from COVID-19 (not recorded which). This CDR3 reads CASSVAPTGSGAYGYTF. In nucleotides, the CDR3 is TGTGCCAGCAGCGTAGCCCCGACAGGGAGCGGTGCCTATGGCTACACCTTC.